This T cell receptor beta chain was recorded in a study of blood T cell repertoires in COVID-19. Study-level background: There were acute and convalescent COVID-19 samples, and they came from the United States, Italy and Spain. From T cells, B-cell-depleted T cells, or PBMCs came the material, which was cDNA or gDNA.

This CDR3 contains 17 residues. V was clipped by 3 bases and J by 1 base, with 18 bases between them. CDR1 ENHRY and CDR2 SYGVKD come from the germline V gene. As processed by the authors: Nucleated cell number was recorded as an estimate derived from reference gene primer amplification. The table came from immunoSEQ multiplex PCR; TCRdb's copy has only in-frame clones and leaves some out. For V, J and clone size, that table is used; D and trimming come from the DNA. The sample includes 62,000 or so clones, 88% seen only once; the top ten take about 2.4%. This sequence was found in a human donor in a cohort sampled during active COVID-19. Sequencing was performed on peripheral blood. V usage is TRBV10-3 and J usage is TRBJ1-2; D gene uncertain. CDR3 DNA sequence: TGTGCCATCAGTGACTGGGGAGAGGGAACGATTAACTATGGCTACACCTTC. Its translation: CAISDWGEGTINYGYTF.